This TCR beta chain was identified during a study of shared clonotypes between healthy human individuals. The authors divided CD4+ cells into CD45RA+ naive and CD45RA-negative memory subsets. The data were produced by immunoSEQ multiplex PCR, yet TCRdb's version contains in-frame clones alone and is incomplete. The sample gives roughly 1,600,000 clones, roughly 98.5% of which show up once; approximately 0.4% is in the top ten. Between the trimmed V and J ends, which lost 6 bases and 2 bases, there was a span of 14 bases. Germline assignment: CDR1 KGHSH and CDR2 LQKENI. The CDR3 runs to 14 residues. A word on this clone: Its antigen is still unknown.

Findings and limits, study-wide: At large depth, rarefaction still showed sorted-subset sequencing to be incomplete.

The material sequenced was naive CD4+ T cells sorted from blood. The subset denotes: CD45RA+ positively selected. The chain is built from TRBV18 and TRBJ2-7; D call uncertain. The sequence derives from a man aged 30-40 years in good health. CDR3 nucleotides: TGTGCCAGCTCCACTCCTGGTCTTCCCTACGAGCAGTACTTC. As protein: CASSTPGLPYEQYF.